The 22 T cell receptor beta chains reported below all come from one sample, sequenced in a study of blood T cell repertoires in COVID-19. Clones were sequenced by immunoSEQ multiplex PCR, and TCRdb holds only the in-frame ones, with some missing. The profile covers roughly 140,000 clones, with more than 65% appearing a single time and roughly 4.5% taken by the ten largest. Specimen: peripheral blood. The receptors were gathered from a man aged 55 to 69 with acute or convalescent COVID-19.

This clone was found once. This chain uses TRBV9 with TRBJ1-2; no clear D gene. This CDR3 is built from 15 residues. Germline CDR1 SGDLS, CDR2 YYNGEE. The V and J ends lost 0 bases and 2 bases respectively, with 11 bases between them. Here the CDR3 reads CASSVGRNTNYGYTF. Here the CDR3 DNA reads TGTGCCAGCAGCGTAGGGAGGAACACCAACTATGGCTACACCTTC.

The chain links TRBV7-9 to TRBJ2-7; D perhaps matches TRBD1 (6 bases). The CDR3 totals 13 residues. Germline-derived CDR1 and CDR2 are SEHNR and FQNEAQ (reference sequence). Trimming removed 4 bases at V and 7 bases at J, with 14 bases between. CDR3 region: CASSSQGQGEQYF. CDR3 nucleotide sequence: TGTGCCAGCAGCTCACAAGGGCAGGGGGAGCAGTACTTC.

This chain uses TRBV18 with TRBJ2-3, with 7 bases matching TRBD2. Germline loops: CDR1 KGHSH, CDR2 LQKENI. The length of the CDR3 is 16 residues. The V gene end was trimmed by 0 bases and the J gene end by 1 base; junction bases not matched to a gene: 4. DNA of the CDR3: TGTGCCAGCTCACCACCCGCGGGGGACCGCACAGATACGCAGTATTTT. Its translation: CASSPPAGDRTDTQYF.

This clone was seen a handful of times. The chain employs TRBV7-9 and TRBJ2-7; 10 bases fit TRBD2. CDR3 size: 18 residues. Germline values: CDR1 SEHNR, CDR2 FQNEAQ (reference sequence). J gave up 2 bases and V 1 base, and 11 bases lay outside the gene matches. CDR3: CASSLVLRGTSVAYEQYF. CDR3 bases: TGTGCCAGCAGCTTAGTTCTAAGGGGGACTAGCGTAGCCTACGAGCAGTACTTC.

The chain recombines TRBV2 with TRBJ1-2, with TRBD1 as a possible D gene (5 bases). The CDR3 sequence is 13 residues long. Looked up from germline, CDR1 is SNHLY and CDR2 is FYNNEI. V gave up 8 bases and J gave up 4 bases, with 14 bases separating them. CDR3 protein: CASSPGEGYGYTF. In DNA, the CDR3 is TGTGCCAGCTCACCGGGGGAAGGCTATGGCTACACCTTC.

The V gene is TRBV10-2, the J gene TRBJ2-5, with TRBD2 matching over 11 bases. This CDR3 is built from 13 residues. Germline trimming cut 6 bases from V and 5 bases from J; bases unmatched to any gene: 2. The germline V gene has CDR1 WSHSY and CDR2 SAAADI. The DNA for the CDR3 is TGCGCCAGCAGGCTAGCGGGAGGCGAGACCCAGTACTTC. It specifies CASRLAGGETQYF.

The chain employs TRBV12-3 or TRBV12-4 and TRBJ1-2; D possibly corresponds to TRBD1 (6 bases). Trimming left V 6 bases short and J 3 bases short, with 11 bases between. CDR3 length equals 13 residues. The CDR3 coding sequence is TGTGCCAGCAGACAGGGAATGTACTATGGCTACACCTTC. The encoded protein is CASRQGMYYGYTF.

The chain links TRBV6-5 to TRBJ1-2, with TRBD1 as a possible D gene (5 bases). Germline CDR1 and CDR2: MNHEY and SVGAGI. V was shortened by 8 bases and J by 2 bases, with 15 bases between the two germline ends. CDR3 size: 14 residues. CDR3 sequence (DNA): TGTGCCAGCCGGTATACGGGGGGAAACTATGGCTACACCTTC. The encoded protein is CASRYTGGNYGYTF.

This chain links TRBV5-4 with TRBJ1-3; possible D gene TRBD1, 6 bases. V was trimmed by 7 bases and J by 1 base, leaving 15 bases between them. Germline V CDR1 and CDR2: SGHNT, YYREEE (reference sequence). The CDR3 has 15 amino acids. CDR3 in amino acids: CASARMGASGNTIYF. The CDR3 nucleotides are TGTGCCAGCGCTAGGATGGGGGCATCTGGAAACACCATATATTTT. The full variable domain, with the rest looked up from reference TRBV5-4 and TRBJ1-3, is ETGVTQSPTHLIKTRGQQVTLRCSSQSGHNTVSWYQQALGQGPQFIFQYYREEENGRGNFPPRFSGLQFPNYSSELNVNALELDDSALYLCASARMGASGNTIYFGEGSWLTVV.

In its sample, this clone was seen a few times. This chain joins TRBV7-9 and TRBJ1-2; no clear D gene. CDR1 is SEHNR, CDR2 FQNEAQ, per germline (reference sequence). This CDR3 has 13 amino acids. The germline V and J ends were trimmed by 3 bases and 4 bases, with 9 bases remaining between them. The CDR3 sequence is CASSFTGFYGYTF. The CDR3 nucleotides are TGTGCCAGCAGCTTCACCGGGTTCTATGGCTACACCTTC. The full variable domain, its missing parts supplied by reference TRBV7-9 and TRBJ1-2, is DTGVSQNPRHKITKRGQNVTFRCDPISEHNRLYWYRQTLGQGPEFLTYFQNEAQLEKSRLLSDRFSAERPKGSFSTLEIQRTEQGDSAMYLCASSFTGFYGYTFGSGTRLTVV.

The chain is built from TRBV4-1 and TRBJ2-7; 7 bases are a match to TRBD2. The CDR3 is made up of 18 amino acids. Germline loops: CDR1 MGHRA, CDR2 YSYEKL. Trimming took 0 bases from V and 5 from J; bases not matched to a gene: 16. The DNA for the CDR3 is TGCGCCAGCAGCCAAGACGCTGAATTGTGGGAGGGTATCGACGAGCAGTACTTC. Translated, it gives CASSQDAELWEGIDEQYF.

The chain's CDR3 is CSAQINEQFF. The CDR3 DNA reads as TGCAGTGCTCAAATCAATGAGCAGTTCTTC. V usage is TRBV20-1 and J usage is TRBJ2-1, with D unresolved. The germline gives CDR1 DFQATT, CDR2 SNEGSKA (reference sequence). The germline V and J ends were trimmed by 5 bases and 6 bases, with 5 bases remaining between them. CDR3 length: 10 residues.

The chain recombines TRBV18 with TRBJ2-7; 10 nucleotides line up with TRBD2. This CDR3 region has 15 residues. V shed 5 bases, J shed 3 bases, and the junction held 7 bases outside the gene matches. CDR1 is KGHSH and CDR2 is LQKENI in the germline V gene. The CDR3 DNA reads TGTGCCAGCTCAAGGGCTAGCGGGAGTAACTACGAGCAGTACTTC. Translating it yields CASSRASGSNYEQYF.

This clone has just a few counts. J is TRBJ2-3 and V is TRBV27; D not certain. Germline CDR1 and CDR2: MNHEY and SMNVEV (reference sequence). Between the trimmed V and J ends, which lost 8 bases and 2 bases, there was a span of 8 bases. The CDR3 runs to 12 residues. DNA for the CDR3: TGTGCCAGCGGCGGATTCACAGATACGCAGTATTTT. Translated: CASGGFTDTQYF.

CDR3 sequence: CASSQDFRVQETQYF. CDR3 nucleotide sequence: TGTGCCAGCAGCCAAGATTTCAGGGTCCAAGAGACCCAGTACTTC. The chain couples TRBV3-1 (or the pseudogene TRBV3-2) to TRBJ2-5; D perhaps matches TRBD1 (5 bases). CDR3 size: 15 residues. Trimming stripped 0 bases from V and 1 base from J, with 9 bases between. Looked up from germline, CDR1 is LGHDT and CDR2 is YNNKEL (reference sequence).

This chain connects TRBV2 to TRBJ2-5, with 10 bases lining up with TRBD2. Trimming removed 5 bases from V and 2 bases from J; junction bases left unmatched: 2. Germline V gene data show CDR1 as SNHLY and CDR2 as FYNNEI. The CDR3 covers 14 residues. The CDR3 DNA sequence: TGTGCCAGCAGTAAGACTAGCGGGCAAGAGACCCAGTACTTC. The encoded protein is CASSKTSGQETQYF.

The chain has TRBV3-1 (or the pseudogene TRBV3-2) and TRBJ2-5; 10 bases fit TRBD2. This CDR3 contains 16 residues. CDR1 LGHDT and CDR2 YNNKEL come from the germline V gene (reference sequence). Trimming cost V 4 bases and J 4 bases; bases outside gene matches: 9. The CDR3 sequence is CASSPPKREGGETQYF. In nucleotides, the CDR3 is TGTGCCAGCAGCCCCCCCAAGCGGGAGGGGGGAGAGACCCAGTACTTC.

The J gene is TRBJ2-6, the V gene TRBV15, with D perhaps matching TRBD1 (6 bases). In germline, CDR1 is LNHNV, CDR2 YYDKDF (reference sequence). Trimming shortened V by 1 base and J by 1 base, and 14 bases separated the two germline ends. The CDR3 length is 18 residues. CDR3 nucleotide sequence: TGTGCCACCAGCAGAGCCGACAGGTTCTCGTCTGGGGCCAACGTCCTGACTTTC. Protein product: CATSRADRFSSGANVLTF.

This clone was seen just once. The chain has TRBV19 and TRBJ2-1, with D perhaps matching TRBD1 (6 bases). The CDR3 length is 15 residues. Trimming removed 6 bases at V and 4 bases at J, with 16 bases between. Germline lookup yields CDR1 LNHDA and CDR2 SQIVND (reference sequence). CDR3 nucleotide sequence: TGTGCCAGTAGCCAAAGGGGCAGGGGTTACAATGAGCAGTTCTTC. Translated: CASSQRGRGYNEQFF.

This clone appeared a single time. The V gene is TRBV9, the J gene TRBJ2-5; possible D gene TRBD2, 6 bases. This CDR3 has 12 residues. V dropped 10 bases and J dropped 0 bases, with 10 bases sitting between them. CDR1 is SGDLS, CDR2 YYNGEE, per germline. The CDR3 nucleotides are TGTGCCTCCGGGGGAAACCAAGAGACCCAGTACTTC. It codes for CASGGNQETQYF.

The chain carries TRBV28 and TRBJ2-7; D might be TRBD1 (5 bases). The CDR3 totals 13 residues. Trimming removed 4 bases from V and 3 bases from J, with 10 bases in between. CDR1 is MDHEN, CDR2 SYDVKM, per germline. The CDR3 nucleotides read TGTGCCAGCAGTTACGGACAAGACTACGAGCAGTACTTC. Translating it yields CASSYGQDYEQYF.

V gene TRBV24-1 combines with J gene TRBJ1-1; 9 bases are shared with TRBD1. Germline lookup yields CDR1 KGHDR and CDR2 SFDVKD. The V segment lost 5 bases and the J segment 10 bases; nucleotides outside the gene matches: 4. This CDR3 contains 12 residues. In DNA, the CDR3 is TGTGCCACCAGTGTTGACAGGGGGAGAGCTTTCTTT. Its translation: CATSVDRGRAFF.